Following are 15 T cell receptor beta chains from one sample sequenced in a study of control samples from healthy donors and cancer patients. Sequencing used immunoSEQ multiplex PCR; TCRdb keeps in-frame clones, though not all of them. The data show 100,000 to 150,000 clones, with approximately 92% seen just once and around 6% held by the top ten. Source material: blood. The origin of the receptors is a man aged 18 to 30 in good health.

CDR3 in amino acids: CASTQGGTGVSPLHF. The CDR3 DNA reads as TGTGCCAGCACCCAGGGGGGGACAGGGGTTTCACCCCTCCACTTT. V is TRBV2 and J is TRBJ1-6, with 10 bases identical to TRBD1. The CDR3 consists of 15 residues. Germline V gene data show CDR1 as SNHLY and CDR2 as FYNNEI. V trimming: 7 bases; J trimming: 9 bases; junction bases outside the gene matches: 9.

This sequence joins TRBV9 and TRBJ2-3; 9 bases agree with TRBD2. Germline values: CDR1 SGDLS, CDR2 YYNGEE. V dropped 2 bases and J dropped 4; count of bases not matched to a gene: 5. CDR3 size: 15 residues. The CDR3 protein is CASSVRRGGPDTQYF. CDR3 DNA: TGTGCCAGCAGCGTTAGGCGGGGGGGCCCAGATACGCAGTATTTT.

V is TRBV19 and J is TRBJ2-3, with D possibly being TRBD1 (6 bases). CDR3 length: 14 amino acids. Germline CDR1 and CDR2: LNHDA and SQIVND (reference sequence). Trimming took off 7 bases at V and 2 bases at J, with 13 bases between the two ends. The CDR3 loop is CASNLGQTTDTQYF. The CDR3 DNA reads TGTGCCAGTAACCTTGGACAGACCACAGATACGCAGTATTTT. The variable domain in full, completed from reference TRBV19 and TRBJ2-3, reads DGGITQSPKYLFRKEGQNVTLSCEQNLNHDAMYWYRQDPGQGLRLIYYSQIVNDFQKGDIAEGYSVSREKKESFPLTVTSAQKNPTAFYLCASNLGQTTDTQYFGPGTRLTVL.

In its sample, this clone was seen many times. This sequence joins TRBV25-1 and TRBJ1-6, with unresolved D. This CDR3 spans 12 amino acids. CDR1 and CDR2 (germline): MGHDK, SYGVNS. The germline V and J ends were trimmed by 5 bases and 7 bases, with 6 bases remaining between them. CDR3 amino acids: CASSFVNSPLHF. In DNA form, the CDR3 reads TGTGCCAGCAGTTTCGTGAATTCACCCCTCCACTTT.

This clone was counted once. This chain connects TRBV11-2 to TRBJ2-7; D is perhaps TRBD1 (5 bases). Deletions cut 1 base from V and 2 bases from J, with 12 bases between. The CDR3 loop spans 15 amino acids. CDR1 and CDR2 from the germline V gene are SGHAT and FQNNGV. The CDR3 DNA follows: TGTGCCAGCAGCTTAGTGGACACCTTAACCTACGAGCAGTACTTC. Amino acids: CASSLVDTLTYEQYF.

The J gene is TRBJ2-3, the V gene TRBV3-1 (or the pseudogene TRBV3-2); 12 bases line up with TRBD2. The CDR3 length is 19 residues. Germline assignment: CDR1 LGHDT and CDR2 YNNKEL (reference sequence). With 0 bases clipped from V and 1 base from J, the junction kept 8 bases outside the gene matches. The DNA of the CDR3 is TGTGCCAGCAGCCAAGATCGGCTAGCGGGGGGGCATGGCACAGATACGCAGTATTTT. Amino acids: CASSQDRLAGGHGTDTQYF.

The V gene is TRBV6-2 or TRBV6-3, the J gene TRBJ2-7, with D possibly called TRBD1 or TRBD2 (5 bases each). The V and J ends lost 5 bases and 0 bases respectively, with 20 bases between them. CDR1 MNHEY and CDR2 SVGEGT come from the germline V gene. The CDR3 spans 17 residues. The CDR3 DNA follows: TGTGCCAGCAGTCCGTACCCCCCGGGACGAAGCTCCTACGAGCAGTACTTC. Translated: CASSPYPPGRSSYEQYF.

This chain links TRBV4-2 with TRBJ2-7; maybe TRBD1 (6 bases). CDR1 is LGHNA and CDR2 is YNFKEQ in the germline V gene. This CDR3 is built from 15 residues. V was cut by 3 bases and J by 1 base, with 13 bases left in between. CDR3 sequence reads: CASSHTTGQSYEQYF. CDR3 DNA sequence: TGTGCCAGCAGCCATACCACAGGGCAGTCCTACGAGCAGTACTTC.

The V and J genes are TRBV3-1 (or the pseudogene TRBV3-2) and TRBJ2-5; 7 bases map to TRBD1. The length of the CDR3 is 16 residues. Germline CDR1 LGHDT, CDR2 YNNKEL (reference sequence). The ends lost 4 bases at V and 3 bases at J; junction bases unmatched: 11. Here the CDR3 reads CASSRNEGQLEETQYF. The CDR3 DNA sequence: TGTGCCAGCAGCCGCAATGAGGGACAGCTGGAAGAGACCCAGTACTTC.

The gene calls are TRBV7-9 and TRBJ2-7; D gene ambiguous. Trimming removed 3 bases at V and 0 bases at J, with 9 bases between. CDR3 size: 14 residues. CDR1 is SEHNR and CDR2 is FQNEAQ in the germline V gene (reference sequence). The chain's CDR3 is CASSLTPSSYEQYF. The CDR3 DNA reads TGTGCCAGCAGCTTGACTCCGAGCTCCTACGAGCAGTACTTC.

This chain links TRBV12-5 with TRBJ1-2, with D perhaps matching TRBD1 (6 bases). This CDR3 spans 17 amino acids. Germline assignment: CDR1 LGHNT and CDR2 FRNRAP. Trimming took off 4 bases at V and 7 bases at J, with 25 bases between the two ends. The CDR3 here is CASGSGTYRVAPGGYTF. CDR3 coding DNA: TGTGCTAGTGGTTCCGGGACCTACAGGGTTGCGCCGGGTGGCTACACCTTC.

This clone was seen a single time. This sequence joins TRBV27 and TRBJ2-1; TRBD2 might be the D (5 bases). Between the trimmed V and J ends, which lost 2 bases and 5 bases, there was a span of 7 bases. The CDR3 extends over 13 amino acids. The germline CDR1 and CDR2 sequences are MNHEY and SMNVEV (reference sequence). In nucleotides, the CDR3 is TGTGCCAGCAGTTTAGGGAGTCACAATGAGCAGTTCTTC. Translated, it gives CASSLGSHNEQFF.

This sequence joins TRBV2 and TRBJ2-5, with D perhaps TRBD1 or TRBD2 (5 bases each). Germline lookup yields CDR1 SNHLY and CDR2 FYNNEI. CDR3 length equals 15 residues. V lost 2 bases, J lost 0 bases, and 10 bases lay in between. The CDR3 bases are TGTGCCAGCAGTGAAATTGGGGGAAACCAAGAGACCCAGTACTTC. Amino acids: CASSEIGGNQETQYF.

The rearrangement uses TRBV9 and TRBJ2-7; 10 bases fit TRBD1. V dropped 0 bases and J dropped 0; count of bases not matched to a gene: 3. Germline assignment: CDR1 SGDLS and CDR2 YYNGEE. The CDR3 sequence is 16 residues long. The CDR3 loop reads CASSVDGTGVSYEQYF. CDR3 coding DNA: TGTGCCAGCAGCGTAGATGGGACAGGGGTCTCCTACGAGCAGTACTTC. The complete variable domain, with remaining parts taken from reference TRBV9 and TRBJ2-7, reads DSGVTQTPKHLITATGQRVTLRCSPRSGDLSVYWYQQSLDQGLQFLIQYYNGEERAKGNILERFSAQQFPDLHSELNLSSLELGDSALYFCASSVDGTGVSYEQYFGPGTRLTVT.

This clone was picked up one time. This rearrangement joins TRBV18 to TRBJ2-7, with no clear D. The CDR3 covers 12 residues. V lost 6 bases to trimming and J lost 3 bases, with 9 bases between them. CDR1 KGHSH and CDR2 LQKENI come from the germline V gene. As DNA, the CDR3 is TGTGCCAGCTCTTCAGCGAGCTACGAGCAGTACTTC. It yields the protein CASSSASYEQYF.